The clone carrying this TCR beta chain has just one count. These data originate in a study of blood T cell repertoires in COVID-19. Study context: Sites across the United States, Italy and Spain contributed samples from acute and convalescent COVID-19. PBMCs, B-cell-depleted T cells, or T cells provided the cDNA or gDNA that made up the material.

Sequencing used immunoSEQ multiplex PCR; TCRdb keeps in-frame clones, though not all of them. This table has hundreds of thousands of clones, roughly 86% appearing once. The CDR3 is 14 amino acids. Trimming removed 5 bases from V and 1 base from J; junction bases left unmatched: 4. From germline, CDR1 is ENHRY and CDR2 SYGVKD. This TCR was sampled from a woman in her twenties or thirties who had recovered from COVID-19. Sample: peripheral blood. The rearrangement links TRBV10-3 to TRBJ1-2; 7 bases agree with TRBD1. CDR3: CAISSGTVNYGYTF. CDR3 coding DNA: TGTGCCATCAGTTCCGGGACAGTTAACTATGGCTACACCTTC.